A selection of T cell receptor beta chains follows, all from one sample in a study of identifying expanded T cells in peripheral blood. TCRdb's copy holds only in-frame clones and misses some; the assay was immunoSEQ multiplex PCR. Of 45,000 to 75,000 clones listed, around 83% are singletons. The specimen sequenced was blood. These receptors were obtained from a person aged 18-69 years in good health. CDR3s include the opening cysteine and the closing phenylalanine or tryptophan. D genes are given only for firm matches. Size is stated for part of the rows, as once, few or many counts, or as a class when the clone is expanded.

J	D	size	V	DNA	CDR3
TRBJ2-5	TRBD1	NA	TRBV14	TGTGCCAGCAGCCGAGGGTGGACAGGGGGAGAGACCCAGTACTTC	CASSRGWTGGETQYF
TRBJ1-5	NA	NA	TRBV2	TGTGCCAGCAGTGGGGGGGGTGAACAGCCCCAGCATTTT	CASSGGGEQPQHF
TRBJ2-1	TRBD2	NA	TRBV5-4	TGTGCCAGCAGCTTGGCCAGAGCGGGAGGGCTATACAATGAGCAGTTCTTC	CASSLARAGGLYNEQFF
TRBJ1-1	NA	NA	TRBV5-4	TGTGCCAGCACCACGGAGGGCCTTTACACTGAAGCTTTCTTT	CASTTEGLYTEAFF
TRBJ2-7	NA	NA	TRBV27	TGTGCCAGCAGGGAGGGGACTGCACCCTACGAGCAGTACTTC	CASREGTAPYEQYF
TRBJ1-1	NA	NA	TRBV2	TGTGCCAGCAGTGAAGCATTGGGATTAGGGAACACTGAAGCTTTCTTT	CASSEALGLGNTEAFF
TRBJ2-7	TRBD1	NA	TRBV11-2	TGTGCCAGCAGCTTAGCCCAGGGACAGATTAAATACGAGCAGTACTTC	CASSLAQGQIKYEQYF
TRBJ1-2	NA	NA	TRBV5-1	TGCGCCAGCAGCTCCGAGTCGGGCAGGGAGAACTATGGCTACACCTTC	CASSSESGRENYGYTF
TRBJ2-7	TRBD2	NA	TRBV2	TGTGCCAGCACTAGGGGAGGGGTTTCACGGGAGCAGTACTTC	CASTRGGVSREQYF
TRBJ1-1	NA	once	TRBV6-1	TGTGCCAGCAGCCCCTTTAGTGAAGCTTTCTTT	CASSPFSEAFF
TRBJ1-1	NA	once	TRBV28	TGTGCCAGCAGTTTCCCCGGCAGGGGTGAAACTGAAGCTTTCTTT	CASSFPGRGETEAFF
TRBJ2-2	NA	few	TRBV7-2	TGTGCCAGCAGCTCCCCGGGACTTGCGAACACCGGGGAGCTGTTTTTT	CASSSPGLANTGELFF